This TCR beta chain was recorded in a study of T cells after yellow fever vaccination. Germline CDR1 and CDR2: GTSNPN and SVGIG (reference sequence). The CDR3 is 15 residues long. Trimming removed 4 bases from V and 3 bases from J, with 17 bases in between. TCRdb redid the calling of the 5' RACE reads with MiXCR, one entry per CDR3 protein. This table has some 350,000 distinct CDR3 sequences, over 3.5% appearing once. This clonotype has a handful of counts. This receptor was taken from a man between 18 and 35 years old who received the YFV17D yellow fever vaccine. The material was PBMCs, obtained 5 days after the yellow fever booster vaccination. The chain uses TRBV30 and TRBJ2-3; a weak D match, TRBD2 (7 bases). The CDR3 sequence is CAWTQGGGGTDTQYF. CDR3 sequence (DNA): TGTGCCTGGACCCAAGGGGGGGGCGGGACAGATACGCAGTATTTT.